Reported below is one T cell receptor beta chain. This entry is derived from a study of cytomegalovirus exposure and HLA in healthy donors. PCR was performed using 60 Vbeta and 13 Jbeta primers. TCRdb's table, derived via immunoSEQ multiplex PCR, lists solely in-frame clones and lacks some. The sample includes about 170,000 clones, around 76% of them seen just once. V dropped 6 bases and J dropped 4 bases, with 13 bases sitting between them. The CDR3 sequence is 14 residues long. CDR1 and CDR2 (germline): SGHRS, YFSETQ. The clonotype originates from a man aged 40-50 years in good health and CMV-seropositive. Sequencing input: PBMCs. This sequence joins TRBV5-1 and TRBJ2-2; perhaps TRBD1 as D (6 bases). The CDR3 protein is CASTLDRSTGELFF. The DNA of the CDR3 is TGCGCCAGCACCCTCGACAGGAGCACCGGGGAGCTGTTTTTT.